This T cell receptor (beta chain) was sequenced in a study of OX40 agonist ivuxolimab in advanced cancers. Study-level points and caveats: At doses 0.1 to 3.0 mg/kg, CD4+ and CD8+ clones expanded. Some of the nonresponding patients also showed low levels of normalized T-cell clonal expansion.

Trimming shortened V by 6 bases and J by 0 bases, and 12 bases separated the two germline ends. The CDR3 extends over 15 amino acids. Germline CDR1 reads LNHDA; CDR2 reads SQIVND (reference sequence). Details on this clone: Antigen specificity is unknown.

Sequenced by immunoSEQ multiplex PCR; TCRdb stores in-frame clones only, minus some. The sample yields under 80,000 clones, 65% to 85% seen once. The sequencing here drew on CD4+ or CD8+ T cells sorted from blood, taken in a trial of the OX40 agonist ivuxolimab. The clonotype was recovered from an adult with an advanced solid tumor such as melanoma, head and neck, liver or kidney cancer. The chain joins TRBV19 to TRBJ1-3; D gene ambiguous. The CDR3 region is CASRPDGSSGNTIYF. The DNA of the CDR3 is TGTGCCAGTAGACCGGACGGTAGCTCTGGAAACACCATATATTTT.